This TCR beta chain was documented in a study of T cell responses to AZD1222 COVID-19 vaccine. As regards this clone: The antigen is undetermined.

Profiling relied on immunoSEQ multiplex PCR, and the TCRdb table lists in-frame clones only, not all of them. The repertoire consists of 95,000 to 150,000 clones, with approximately 90% occurring once and the leading ten covering approximately 2.5%. Regarding the study as a whole: Clonal diversity was possibly underestimated, and the donors were mostly white British, with more females.

The TCR comes from an adult who received the AZD1222 COVID-19 vaccine. The sample consisted of peripheral blood, taken 28 days after the second AZD1222 dose.

This CDR3 reads CSVVWDRVNQPQHF. CDR3 DNA: TGCAGCGTTGTCTGGGACAGGGTAAATCAGCCCCAGCATTTT. This chain uses TRBV29-1 with TRBJ1-5; 9 bases are a match to TRBD1. Germline V gene lookup returns CDR1 SQVTM and CDR2 ANQGSEA. CDR3 size: 14 residues. V lost 4 bases, J lost 4 bases, and 5 bases stayed unmatched.